This T cell receptor (beta chain) was sequenced during a study of T cell clonality in common variable immunodeficiency. General study findings and limits: Authors noted CVID clonality's cause needs subpopulation repertoire sequencing. Compared with healthy controls, CVID subjects showed increased TCRbeta clonality, mostly in about a third. Fewer deletions and N-nucleotide insertions were reportedly seen in common variable immunodeficiency TCR beta sequences. CVID subjects shared fewer TCRbeta clones than healthy controls did.

This clone was counted between two and nine times. What it binds is not known. Coverage ceases 3 residues before the CDR3 finishes, and the germline J gene fills in the end. This table comes from immunoSEQ multiplex PCR, and its TCRdb copy is limited to in-frame clones, with some not included. The sample contains more than 9,000 clones, none of them singletons. Trimming left V 7 bases short and J 1 base short, with 4 bases between. CDR1 and CDR2 from the germline V gene are SNHLY and FYNNEI. The length of the CDR3 is 11 residues. The receptor comes from a human donor with common variable immunodeficiency. Input material: peripheral blood mononuclear cells. The J gene is TRBJ1-1, the V gene TRBV2, with D hard to call. The chain's CDR3 is CASTTNTEAFF. The CDR3 bases that were read are TGTGCCAGCACTACGAACACTGAA.